A single sample gave rise to the 7 T cell receptor beta chains below, sequenced in a study of T cell responses to AZD1222 COVID-19 vaccine. Profiling relied on immunoSEQ multiplex PCR, and the TCRdb table lists in-frame clones only, not all of them. The sample has around 110,000 clones; roughly 88% are singletons. Sequencing was performed on peripheral blood, taken on day 0 of AZD1222 vaccination. The source of these receptors is an adult in good health.

V is TRBV3-1 (or the pseudogene TRBV3-2) and J is TRBJ2-5; D not certain. Germline CDR1 LGHDT, CDR2 YNNKEL (reference sequence). The V end was cut by 1 base, the J end by 13 bases, with 13 bases between. There are 12 residues in the CDR3. For the CDR3, the DNA is TGTGCCAGCAGCCAAGGATACAGCGTAGGGTACTTC. Encoded protein: CASSQGYSVGYF.

The J gene is TRBJ1-5, the V gene TRBV19; D not resolved. The length of the CDR3 is 14 residues. In germline, CDR1 is LNHDA, CDR2 SQIVND (reference sequence). V gave up 7 bases and J gave up 4 bases, with 14 bases separating them. The DNA for the CDR3 is TGTGCCAGTATGAATCTCGGCGGAAATCAGCCCCAGCATTTT. Its translation: CASMNLGGNQPQHF.

This chain connects TRBV5-4 to TRBJ2-2, with 9 bases fitting TRBD2. CDR1 SGHNT and CDR2 YYREEE come from the germline V gene (reference sequence). V gave up 3 bases and J gave up 6 bases; unmatched junction bases: 9. The CDR3 has 16 amino acids. CDR3 DNA sequence: TGTGCCAGCAGCTCGCTTAGCGGGGGTAAGGCCGGGGAGCTGTTTTTT. It translates to CASSSLSGGKAGELFF.

The chain uses TRBV24-1 and TRBJ1-5; 11 bases agree with TRBD1. Germline V lookup: CDR1 KGHDR, CDR2 SFDVKD. V trimming: 4 bases; J trimming: 9 bases; junction bases outside the gene matches: 4. This CDR3 has 14 residues. The CDR3 spells CATSEGQGAGPQHF. In nucleotides, the CDR3 is TGTGCCACCAGTGAAGGACAGGGGGCAGGGCCCCAGCATTTT.

The rearrangement uses TRBV30 and TRBJ1-5; perhaps TRBD1 as D (5 bases). The CDR3 spans 13 residues. Deletions cut 2 bases from V and 6 bases from J, with 11 bases between. The germline V gene has CDR1 GTSNPN and CDR2 SVGIG (reference sequence). CDR3 protein: CAWSRQGSQPQHF. Written as DNA, the CDR3 is TGTGCCTGGAGTCGGCAGGGTAGTCAGCCCCAGCATTTT.

The chain joins TRBV7-2 to TRBJ2-5; TRBD2 aligns across 16 bases. V lost 5 bases and J lost 4; bases outside the gene matches: 4. CDR3 length: 16 residues. Germline values: CDR1 SGHTA, CDR2 FQGNSA. CDR3 nucleotides: TGTGCCAGCAGCCCGGGACTAGCGGGAGGGCCAGAGACCCAGTACTTC. Translated, it gives CASSPGLAGGPETQYF.

The chain is built from TRBV7-9 and TRBJ2-7; D is possibly TRBD1 (5 bases). The CDR3 totals 12 residues. V lost 8 bases and J 1 base, leaving 9 bases between the germline ends. In germline, CDR1 is SEHNR, CDR2 FQNEAQ (reference sequence). The CDR3 coding sequence is TGTGCCAGCGGCCAGGGTTCCTACGAGCAGTACTTC. Its protein is CASGQGSYEQYF.